These 20 T cell receptor beta chains were all obtained from the same sample, sequenced in a study of blood T cell repertoires in COVID-19 (dated by TCRdb to the early 2020s). Libraries came from the immunoSEQ multiplex PCR assay. TCRdb limited this immuneACCESS table to in-frame rearrangements with V and J called. A share of clones is missing; checked studies link under half to unresolved V genes, and the rest is unexplained. The sample table shows tens of thousands of clones, and roughly 94% are seen once. The ten largest clones add up to 2% to 2.5% of the sample. The sequenced sample was peripheral blood. The receptors were sampled from a man aged 45-65 years with active COVID-19.

The V gene is TRBV2, the J gene TRBJ2-5; D ambiguous. CDR3 size: 15 residues. Trimming pared 0 bases from V and 3 bases from J, leaving 11 bases between. Germline loops: CDR1 SNHLY, CDR2 FYNNEI. The CDR3: CASSEARRGEETQYF. DNA for the CDR3: TGTGCCAGCAGTGAAGCTCGTAGAGGCGAAGAGACCCAGTACTTC.

V gene TRBV30 combines with J gene TRBJ2-5, with 10 bases matching TRBD2. The CDR3 spans 14 residues. Germline loops: CDR1 GTSNPN, CDR2 SVGIG (reference sequence). The V gene end was trimmed by 5 bases and the J gene end by 1 base; junction bases not matched to a gene: 4. The CDR3 region is CAWGRLAGQETQYF. For the CDR3, the DNA is TGTGCCTGGGGAAGACTAGCGGGCCAAGAGACCCAGTACTTC.

V gene TRBV19 combines with J gene TRBJ2-1; TRBD2 agrees at 10 bases. This CDR3 has 18 amino acids. Losses at the gene ends were 7 bases for V and 0 bases for J; bases not matched to a gene: 12. Germline V gene data show CDR1 as LNHDA and CDR2 as SQIVND (reference sequence). This chain's CDR3 is CASTSIWTSGFSYNEQFF. For the CDR3, the DNA is TGTGCCAGTACCTCAATTTGGACTAGCGGTTTCTCCTACAATGAGCAGTTCTTC.

The rearrangement uses TRBV5-7 and TRBJ2-5; TRBD2 aligns across 7 bases. TRBV5-7 carries the ORF label, with uncertain function. The J segment lost 5 bases and the V segment lost 3 bases, leaving 13 bases of the junction unmatched. The length of the CDR3 is 16 residues. Here the CDR3 DNA reads TGTGCCAGCAGCTGGGACGTGGGAGGGCCGGGGGAGACCCAGTACTTC. Protein: CASSWDVGGPGETQYF.

Only one count was recorded for this clone. The chain recombines TRBV19 with TRBJ2-5; 7 bases agree with TRBD2. V lost 3 bases, J lost 5 bases, and 6 bases stayed unmatched. Germline V lookup: CDR1 LNHDA, CDR2 SQIVND (reference sequence). This CDR3 spans 14 amino acids. This chain's CDR3 is CASSIGGSKETQYF. The CDR3 DNA reads as TGTGCCAGTAGTATCGGCGGGAGCAAGGAGACCCAGTACTTC.

This clone was found a few times. The V and J genes are TRBV2 and TRBJ2-7, with 8 bases aligning to TRBD1. The CDR3 has 15 residues. Trimming at V came to 3 bases and at J to 3 bases, leaving 7 bases not matched to a gene. Looked up from germline, CDR1 is SNHLY and CDR2 is FYNNEI. The CDR3 DNA reads as TGTGCCAGCAGTGATCAGGGGGCAGTTCGCTACGAGCAGTACTTC. It translates to CASSDQGAVRYEQYF.

This chain uses TRBV11-1 with TRBJ2-1; TRBD1 matches 7 bases. The CDR3 is 14 residues long. Trimming removed 3 bases from V and 11 bases from J; junction bases left unmatched: 10. Germline-derived CDR1 and CDR2 are SGHAT and FQDESV (reference sequence). As DNA, the CDR3 is TGTGCCAGCAGCTTTCCCGGGACAGAATCTAAGCAGTTCTTC. This translates into CASSFPGTESKQFF.

The rearrangement links TRBV2 to TRBJ2-1; no clear D gene. This CDR3 comprises 14 residues. Trimming removed 6 bases at V and 0 bases at J, with 9 bases between. Looked up from germline, CDR1 is SNHLY and CDR2 is FYNNEI. The CDR3 spells CASRILSSYNEQFF. In DNA form, the CDR3 reads TGTGCCAGCAGGATTCTAAGCTCCTACAATGAGCAGTTCTTC.

The chain recombines TRBV27 with TRBJ2-7; D may be TRBD1 (7 bases). The V gene lost 5 bases and the J gene lost 2 bases, with 16 bases spanning the gap. Germline values: CDR1 MNHEY, CDR2 SMNVEV (reference sequence). The CDR3 contains 15 residues. The DNA for the CDR3 is TGTGCCAGCAGTGTCGGGCAGGGGGGCCCCTACGAGCAGTACTTC. Translated, it gives CASSVGQGGPYEQYF.

V gene TRBV18 combines with J gene TRBJ2-1, with 13 bases that match TRBD2. CDR1 KGHSH and CDR2 LQKENI come from the germline V gene. V lost 3 bases, J lost 5 bases, and 1 base stayed unmatched. This CDR3 comprises 15 residues. Written as DNA, the CDR3 is TGTGCCAGCTCACCGGGACTAGCGGGAAACAATGAGCAGTTCTTC. Translation gives CASSPGLAGNNEQFF.

CDR3 region: CASSPGHQGDTEAFF. The CDR3 nucleotides read TGTGCCAGCAGCCCGGGACACCAGGGGGACACTGAAGCTTTCTTT. This chain joins TRBV5-4 and TRBJ1-1, with 7 bases fitting TRBD1. CDR1 SGHNT and CDR2 YYREEE come from the germline V gene (reference sequence). Trimming took 4 bases from V and 3 from J; bases not matched to a gene: 9. CDR3 length equals 15 residues.

The V gene is TRBV6-5, the J gene TRBJ1-1; a weak D match, TRBD1 (5 bases). Trimming took 4 bases from V and 1 from J, leaving 13 bases between them. The CDR3 covers 15 residues. Germline CDR1 and CDR2: MNHEY and SVGAGI. The CDR3 coding sequence is TGTGCCAGCAGTTTAAGCCAGGGCGCGAACACTGAAGCTTTCTTT. This sequence encodes CASSLSQGANTEAFF.

The chain employs TRBV5-4 and TRBJ2-1; D is unclear. The germline V gene has CDR1 SGHNT and CDR2 YYREEE (reference sequence). The CDR3 runs to 12 residues. The V end lost 7 bases, the J end lost 2 bases, and 7 bases lay between the germline ends. CDR3: CASGRAYNEQFF. The CDR3 region has the DNA TGTGCCAGCGGTCGCGCCTACAATGAGCAGTTCTTC. The entire variable domain, with the rest obtained from reference TRBV5-4 and TRBJ2-1, is as follows: ETGVTQSPTHLIKTRGQQVTLRCSSQSGHNTVSWYQQALGQGPQFIFQYYREEENGRGNFPPRFSGLQFPNYSSELNVNALELDDSALYLCASGRAYNEQFFGPGTRLTVL.

The chain combines TRBV5-1 with TRBJ2-5; 8 nucleotides match TRBD1. The CDR3 consists of 15 residues. Germline CDR1 is SGHRS and CDR2 is YFSETQ. J lost 5 bases, V lost 7 bases, and 13 bases had no gene match. The CDR3 is CASRPMLTGEETQYF. CDR3 nucleotides: TGCGCCAGCCGCCCCATGTTGACAGGGGAGGAGACCCAGTACTTC.

This sequence joins TRBV19 and TRBJ1-5; D is unresolved. The CDR3 runs to 14 residues. Germline V gene data show CDR1 as LNHDA and CDR2 as SQIVND (reference sequence). Trimming removed 2 bases at V and 1 base at J, with 6 bases between. The CDR3 DNA is TGTGCCAGTAGTATAACTGAGAGCAATCAGCCCCAGCATTTT. This codes for CASSITESNQPQHF.

Here the CDR3 DNA reads TGTGCCATCAGTGAGGACAACACAGAGACCCAGTACTTC. Translation: CAISEDNTETQYF. This rearrangement joins TRBV10-3 to TRBJ2-5, with D uncertain. The CDR3 consists of 13 residues. CDR1 and CDR2 (germline): ENHRY, SYGVKD. Trimming took off 2 bases at V and 4 bases at J, with 8 bases between the two ends.

This sequence joins TRBV11-2 and TRBJ2-3, with 11 bases matching TRBD2. V dropped 6 bases and J dropped 3; count of bases not matched to a gene: 2. This CDR3 comprises 14 residues. Germline loops: CDR1 SGHAT, CDR2 FQNNGV. CDR3 sequence (DNA): TGTGCCAGCAGACTAGCGGGAGTTACAGATACGCAGTATTTT. This codes for CASRLAGVTDTQYF.

This chain connects TRBV19 to TRBJ1-2; 7 bases line up with TRBD1. The germline gives CDR1 LNHDA, CDR2 SQIVND (reference sequence). V was clipped by 3 bases and J by 1 base; unmatched bases: 2. This CDR3 contains 14 residues. The DNA of the CDR3 is TGTGCCAGTAGTATCCGGGACAGTAACTATGGCTACACCTTC. Residues: CASSIRDSNYGYTF.

This clone is a singleton in its sample. The CDR3 loop reads CASSPGLTEGTQYF. CDR3 coding DNA: TGTGCCAGCTCACCGGGCCTTACCGAAGGGACCCAGTACTTC. The chain recombines TRBV18 with TRBJ2-5, with unresolved D. This CDR3 region has 14 residues. V lost 3 bases to trimming and J lost 7 bases, with 15 bases between them. Germline loops: CDR1 KGHSH, CDR2 LQKENI.

V gene TRBV5-1 combines with J gene TRBJ2-7; TRBD1 agrees at 9 bases. Trimming took 3 bases from V and 2 from J; bases not matched to a gene: 6. Germline V gene data show CDR1 as SGHRS and CDR2 as YFSETQ. The CDR3 runs to 15 residues. The CDR3 DNA reads TGCGCCAGCAGCTGGGGGACAGGGATTACCTACGAGCAGTACTTC. Translating gives CASSWGTGITYEQYF.